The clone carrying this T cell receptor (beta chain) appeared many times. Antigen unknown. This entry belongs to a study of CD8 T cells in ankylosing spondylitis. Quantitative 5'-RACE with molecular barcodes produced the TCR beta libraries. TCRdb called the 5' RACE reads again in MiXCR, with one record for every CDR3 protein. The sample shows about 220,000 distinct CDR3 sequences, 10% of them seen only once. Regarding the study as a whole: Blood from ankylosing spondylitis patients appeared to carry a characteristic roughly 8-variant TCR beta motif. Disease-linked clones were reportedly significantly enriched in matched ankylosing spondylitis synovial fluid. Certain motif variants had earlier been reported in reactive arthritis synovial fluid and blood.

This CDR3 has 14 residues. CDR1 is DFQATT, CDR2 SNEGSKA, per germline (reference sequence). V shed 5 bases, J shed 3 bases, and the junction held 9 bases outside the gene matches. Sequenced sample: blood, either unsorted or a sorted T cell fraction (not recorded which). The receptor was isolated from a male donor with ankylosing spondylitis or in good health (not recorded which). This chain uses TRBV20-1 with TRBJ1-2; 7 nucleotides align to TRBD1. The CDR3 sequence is CSAGTGVLDYGYTF. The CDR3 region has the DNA TGCAGTGCTGGTACAGGGGTTTTGGACTATGGCTACACCTTC.